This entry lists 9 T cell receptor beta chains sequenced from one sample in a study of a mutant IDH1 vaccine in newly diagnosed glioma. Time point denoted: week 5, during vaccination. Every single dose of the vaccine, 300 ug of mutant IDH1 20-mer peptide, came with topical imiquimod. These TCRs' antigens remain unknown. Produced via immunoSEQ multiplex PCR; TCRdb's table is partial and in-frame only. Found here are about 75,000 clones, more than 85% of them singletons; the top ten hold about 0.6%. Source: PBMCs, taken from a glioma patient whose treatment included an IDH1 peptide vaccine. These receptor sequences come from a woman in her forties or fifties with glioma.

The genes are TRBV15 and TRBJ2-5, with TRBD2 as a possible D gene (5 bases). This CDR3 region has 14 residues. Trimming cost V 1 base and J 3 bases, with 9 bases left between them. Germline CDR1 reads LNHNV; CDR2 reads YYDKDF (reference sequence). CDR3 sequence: CATSRVAGEETQYF. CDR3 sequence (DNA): TGTGCCACCAGCAGAGTAGCCGGGGAAGAGACCCAGTACTTC.

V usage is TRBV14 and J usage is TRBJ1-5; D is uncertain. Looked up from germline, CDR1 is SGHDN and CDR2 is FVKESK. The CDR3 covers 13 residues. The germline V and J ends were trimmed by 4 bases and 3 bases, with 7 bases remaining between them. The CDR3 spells CASSLRNNQPQHF. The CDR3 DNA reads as TGTGCCAGCAGCCTACGGAACAATCAGCCCCAGCATTTT.

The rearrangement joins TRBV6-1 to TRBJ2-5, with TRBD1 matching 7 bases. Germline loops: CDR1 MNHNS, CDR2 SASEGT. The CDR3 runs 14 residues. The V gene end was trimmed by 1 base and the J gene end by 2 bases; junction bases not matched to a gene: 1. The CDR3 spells CASSEGTGQETQYF. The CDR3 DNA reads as TGTGCCAGCAGTGAAGGGACAGGACAAGAGACCCAGTACTTC.

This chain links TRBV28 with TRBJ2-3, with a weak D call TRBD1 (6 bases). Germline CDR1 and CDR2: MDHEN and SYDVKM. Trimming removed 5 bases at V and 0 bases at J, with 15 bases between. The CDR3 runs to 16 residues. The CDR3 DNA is TGTGCCAGCAGTCCTGCAGGGGAGATTAGCACAGATACGCAGTATTTT. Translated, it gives CASSPAGEISTDTQYF.

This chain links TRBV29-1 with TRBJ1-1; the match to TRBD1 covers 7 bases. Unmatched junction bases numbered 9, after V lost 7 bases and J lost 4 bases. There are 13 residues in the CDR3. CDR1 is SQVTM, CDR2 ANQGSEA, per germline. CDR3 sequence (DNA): TGCAGCGCCCGACAGGGATCGTCCACTGAAGCTTTCTTT. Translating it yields CSARQGSSTEAFF. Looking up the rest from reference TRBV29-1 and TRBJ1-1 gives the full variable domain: SAVISQKPSRDICQRGTSLTIQCQVDSQVTMMFWYRQQPGQSLTLIATANQGSEATYESGFVIDKFPISRPNLTFSTLTVSNMSPEDSSIYLCSARQGSSTEAFFGQGTRLTVV.

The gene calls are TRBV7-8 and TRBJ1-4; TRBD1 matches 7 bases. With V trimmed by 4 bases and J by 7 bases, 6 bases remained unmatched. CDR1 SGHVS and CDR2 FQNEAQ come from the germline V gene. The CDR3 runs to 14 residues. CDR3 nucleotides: TGTGCCAGCAGCTCGACAGGGTCATTTGAAAAACTGTTTTTT. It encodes CASSSTGSFEKLFF.

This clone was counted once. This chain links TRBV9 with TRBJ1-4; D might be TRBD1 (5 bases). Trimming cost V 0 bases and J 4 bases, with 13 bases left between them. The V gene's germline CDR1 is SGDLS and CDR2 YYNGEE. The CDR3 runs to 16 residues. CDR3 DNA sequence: TGTGCCAGCAGCGTAGGCCCGGGACCGGTTAATGAAAAACTGTTTTTT. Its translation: CASSVGPGPVNEKLFF.

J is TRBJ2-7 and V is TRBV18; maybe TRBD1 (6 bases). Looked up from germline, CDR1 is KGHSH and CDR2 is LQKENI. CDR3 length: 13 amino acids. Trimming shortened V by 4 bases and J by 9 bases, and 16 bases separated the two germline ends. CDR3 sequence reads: CASSRNRDDVQYF. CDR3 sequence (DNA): TGTGCCAGCTCACGGAACAGGGACGATGTGCAGTACTTC.

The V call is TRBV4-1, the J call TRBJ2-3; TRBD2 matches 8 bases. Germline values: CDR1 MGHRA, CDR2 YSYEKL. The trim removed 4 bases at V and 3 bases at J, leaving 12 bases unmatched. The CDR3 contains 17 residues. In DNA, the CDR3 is TGCGCCAGCAGCCCACGTGGGGGACTAGTCCCTACAGATACGCAGTATTTT. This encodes CASSPRGGLVPTDTQYF.